This passage covers 8 T cell receptor beta chains from one sample sequenced in a study of CD8+CD57+ T cells in acquired aplastic anemia. All sequencing subjects had displayed CD8+CD57+ cell expansion on flow cytometry. Template material for TCR beta VDJ and CDR3 profiling consisted of genomic DNA. One entry per CDR3 protein results from TCRdb running MiXCR on the reads. Here the sample spans about 160,000 distinct CDR3 sequences, roughly 50% being singletons. Material: sorted CD4+, CD8+, or CD8+CD57+ T cells (not recorded which) from PBMCs. Receptors were obtained from a human donor with aplastic anemia.

With respect to this clonotype: A much larger clone lies one base from this, so it may be a read error. The chain uses TRBV4-2 and TRBJ2-4; 9 nucleotides line up with TRBD2. The V gene end was trimmed by 2 bases and the J gene end by 8 bases; junction bases not matched to a gene: 7. Germline-derived CDR1 and CDR2 are LGHNA and YNFKEQ. The CDR3 runs 15 residues. CDR3 loop: CASSQTGTSIDIQYF. The CDR3 region has the DNA TGTGCCAGCAGCCAAACCGGGACTAGCATAGACATTCAGTACTTC.

J is TRBJ1-2 and V is TRBV19; D is perhaps TRBD1 (5 bases). This CDR3 has 14 amino acids. The V gene's germline CDR1 is LNHDA and CDR2 SQIVND (reference sequence). Trimming took 6 bases from V and 0 from J, leaving 11 bases between them. The CDR3 protein is CASRAGQANYGYTF. In nucleotides, the CDR3 is TGTGCCAGTAGGGCAGGGCAAGCTAACTATGGCTACACCTTC.

This chain uses TRBV2 with TRBJ1-4; D gene unclear. V was shortened by 6 bases and J by 4 bases, with 12 bases between the two germline ends. The germline CDR1 and CDR2 sequences are SNHLY and FYNNEI. This CDR3 spans 14 amino acids. CDR3 in amino acids: CASRVGFINEKLFF. As DNA, the CDR3 is TGTGCCAGCAGGGTCGGTTTCATTAATGAAAAACTGTTTTTT.

The rearrangement links TRBV18 to TRBJ2-1; 11 positions agree with TRBD2. Germline loops: CDR1 KGHSH, CDR2 LQKENI. This CDR3 region has 19 residues. The V and J ends lost 7 bases and 8 bases, in that order; junction bases with no gene match: 22. CDR3: CASFPVPGHSGRAGDEQFF. The CDR3, as DNA: TGTGCCAGCTTTCCCGTGCCAGGGCATAGCGGGAGGGCCGGTGATGAGCAGTTCTTC.

This chain uses TRBV29-1 with TRBJ2-5; TRBD1 or TRBD2 may be the D gene (6 bases each). The CDR3 has 15 amino acids. CDR1 and CDR2 (germline): SQVTM, ANQGSEA. V was cut by 6 bases and J by 1 base, with 18 bases left in between. CDR3 amino acids: CSVKRDTSTQETQYF. The CDR3 DNA is TGCAGCGTCAAACGGGACACTAGCACCCAAGAGACCCAGTACTTC. Full variable domain (outside the CDR3, taken from reference TRBV29-1 and TRBJ2-5): SAVISQKPSRDICQRGTSLTIQCQVDSQVTMMFWYRQQPGQSLTLIATANQGSEATYESGFVIDKFPISRPNLTFSTLTVSNMSPEDSSIYLCSVKRDTSTQETQYFGPGTRLLVL.

A few counts support this clonotype. This chain links TRBV2 with TRBJ2-2, with D possibly matching TRBD1 (6 bases). V was shortened by 5 bases and J by 6 bases, with 7 bases between the two germline ends. Looked up from germline, CDR1 is SNHLY and CDR2 is FYNNEI. The CDR3 length is 12 residues. DNA for the CDR3: TGTGCCAGCAGTACAGGGTCCGGGGAGCTGTTTTTT. Translation gives CASSTGSGELFF.

This clonotype was counted many times. V usage is TRBV5-6 and J usage is TRBJ1-2; the D gene is possibly TRBD1 (6 bases). The germline CDR1 and CDR2 sequences are SGHDT and YYEEEE. The ends were cut back, 4 bases at V and 3 bases at J, with 13 bases in the middle. The CDR3 length is 14 residues. The chain's CDR3 is CASSQGRAHYGYTF. CDR3 DNA sequence: TGTGCCAGCAGCCAGGGGCGCGCGCACTATGGCTACACCTTC. Using reference TRBV5-6 and TRBJ1-2 for the parts outside the CDR3, the full variable domain is DAGVTQSPTHLIKTRGQQVTLRCSPKSGHDTVSWYQQALGQGPQFIFQYYEEEERQRGNFPDRFSGHQFPNYSSELNVNALLLGDSALYLCASSQGRAHYGYTFGSGTRLTVV.

This clonotype is medium-sized. This chain uses TRBV7-9 with TRBJ2-5; 8 nucleotides line up with TRBD2. The J segment lost 2 bases and the V segment lost 7 bases, leaving 3 bases of the junction unmatched. From germline, CDR1 is SEHNR and CDR2 FQNEAQ (reference sequence). The CDR3 totals 13 residues. CDR3 DNA: TGTGCCAGCACTACTAGCGGACAAGAGACCCAGTACTTC. Translating it yields CASTTSGQETQYF.